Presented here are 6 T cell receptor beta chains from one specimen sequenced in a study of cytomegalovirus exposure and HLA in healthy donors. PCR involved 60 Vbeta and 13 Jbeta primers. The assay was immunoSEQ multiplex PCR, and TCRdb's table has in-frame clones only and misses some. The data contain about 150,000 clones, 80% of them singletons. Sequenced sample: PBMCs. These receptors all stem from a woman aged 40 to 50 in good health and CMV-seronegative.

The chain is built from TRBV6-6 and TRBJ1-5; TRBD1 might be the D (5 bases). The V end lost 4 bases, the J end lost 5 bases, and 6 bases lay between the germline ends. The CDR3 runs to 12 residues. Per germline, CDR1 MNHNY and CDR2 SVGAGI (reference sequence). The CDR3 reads CASSLGDQPQHF. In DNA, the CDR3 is TGTGCCAGCAGTTTAGGGGATCAGCCCCAGCATTTT.

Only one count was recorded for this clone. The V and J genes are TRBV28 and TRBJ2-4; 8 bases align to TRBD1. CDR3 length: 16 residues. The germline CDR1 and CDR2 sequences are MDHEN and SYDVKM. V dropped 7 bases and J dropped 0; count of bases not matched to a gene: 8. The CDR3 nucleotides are TGTGCCAGCAATAAGACAGGGGACTTAGCCAAAAACATTCAGTACTTC. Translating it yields CASNKTGDLAKNIQYF.

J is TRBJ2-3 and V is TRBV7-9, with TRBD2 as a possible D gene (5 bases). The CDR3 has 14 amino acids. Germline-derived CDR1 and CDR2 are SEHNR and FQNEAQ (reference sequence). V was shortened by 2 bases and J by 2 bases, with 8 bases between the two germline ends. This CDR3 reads CASSLLGDTDTQYF. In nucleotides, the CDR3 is TGTGCCAGCAGCTTATTGGGAGACACAGATACGCAGTATTTT.

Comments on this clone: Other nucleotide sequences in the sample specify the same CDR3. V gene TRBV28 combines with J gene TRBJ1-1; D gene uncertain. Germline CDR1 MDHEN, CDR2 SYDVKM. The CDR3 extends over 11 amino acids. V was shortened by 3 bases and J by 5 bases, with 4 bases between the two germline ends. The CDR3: CASSLSTEAFF. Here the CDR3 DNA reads TGTGCCAGCAGTTTGTCTACTGAAGCTTTCTTT.

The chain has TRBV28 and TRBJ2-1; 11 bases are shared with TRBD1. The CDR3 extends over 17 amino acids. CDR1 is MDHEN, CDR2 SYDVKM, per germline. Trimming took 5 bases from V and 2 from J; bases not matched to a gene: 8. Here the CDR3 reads CASSLRTGGAAYNEQFF. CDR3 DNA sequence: TGTGCCAGCAGTCTCAGGACAGGGGGCGCCGCCTACAATGAGCAGTTCTTC.

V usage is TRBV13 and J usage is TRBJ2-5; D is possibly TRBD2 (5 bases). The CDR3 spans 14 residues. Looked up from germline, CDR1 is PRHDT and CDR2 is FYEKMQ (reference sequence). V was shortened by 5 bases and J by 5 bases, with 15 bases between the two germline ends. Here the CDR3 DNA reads TGTGCCAGCAGCCTACCTACTAGTTCTGAGACCCAGTACTTC. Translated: CASSLPTSSETQYF. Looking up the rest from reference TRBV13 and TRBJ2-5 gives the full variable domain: AAGVIQSPRHLIKEKRETATLKCYPIPRHDTVYWYQQGPGQDPQFLISFYEKMQSDKGSIPDRFSAQQFSDYHSELNMSSLELGDSALYFCASSLPTSSETQYFGPGTRLLVL.